A selection of T cell receptor beta chains follows, all from one sample in a study of shared clonotypes between healthy human individuals. Some clones are missing from TCRdb's copy, which holds only in-frame ones; the method was immunoSEQ multiplex PCR. The sample has 2 million to 2.5 million clones; approximately 95% are singletons. Source material: naive CD4+ T cells from PBMCs. All receptors come from a man aged 18 to 29 in good health. Some clones in this sample may be carry-over from other donors' samples. The CDR3 runs from the conserved cysteine through the conserved F or W. D genes are given only for firm matches. A clone size is listed for some rows: how often the clone was seen (once, few, many), or a class if it is expanded.

clone size	D gene	V gene	CDR3 length	J gene	CDR3 DNA	CDR3 protein
-	-	TRBV2	15	TRBJ1-1	TGTGCCAGCACGAGTGCGGGGATAGGGGACACTGAAGCTTTCTTT	CASTSAGIGDTEAFF
-	-	TRBV6-1	12	TRBJ2-5	TGTGCCAGCAGAGTTAGAGGAGAGACCCAGTACTTC	CASRVRGETQYF
-	-	TRBV6-6	14	TRBJ1-2	TGTGCCAGCAGTTCCGCCGCTTCTAACTATGGCTACACCTTC	CASSSAASNYGYTF
-	TRBD2	TRBV7-9	18	TRBJ2-1	TGTGCCACCCAACCCGGGACTAGCGGGAGGCCGTTCTTCAATGAGCAGTTCTTC	CATQPGTSGRPFFNEQFF
-	TRBD2	TRBV5-1	14	TRBJ2-5	TGCGCCAGCAGCCCGGGGGGACCGGAGGGGACCCAGTACTTC	CASSPGGPEGTQYF
once	TRBD2	TRBV5-4	12	TRBJ2-1	TGTGCCAGCAGTGAACGGGGGGATGAGCAGTTCTTC	CASSERGDEQFF
-	-	TRBV5-1	16	TRBJ2-1	TGCGCCAGCAGCTTGGATGCGGCCGGCTCCTACAATGAGCAGTTCTTC	CASSLDAAGSYNEQFF
-	-	TRBV21-1	15	TRBJ1-5	TGTGCCAACAGCATCGGTCAGAATAGCAATCAGCCCCAGCATTTT	CANSIGQNSNQPQHF
-	TRBD2	TRBV27	15	TRBJ2-1	TGTGCCAGCAGTTTAAAACTAGCGGGAGGGTGGGAGCAGTTCTTC	CASSLKLAGGWEQFF
-	TRBD2	TRBV7-3	15	TRBJ2-1	TGTGCCAGCAGCTTGGCTAGCGGGAGGTATAATGAGCAGTTCTTC	CASSLASGRYNEQFF
-	TRBD1	TRBV10-3	13	TRBJ2-5	TGTGCCATTCGCCGACAGGGTGAAGAGACCCAGTACTTC	CAIRRQGEETQYF
-	-	TRBV28	16	TRBJ2-7	TGTGCCAGCAGTTTCGGCAGGGTCGGTAGCGAGTACGAGCAGTACTTC	CASSFGRVGSEYEQYF
-	-	TRBV5-5	13	TRBJ2-3	TGTGCCAGCAGCTCCGCAGGGAGGGATACGCAGTATTTT	CASSSAGRDTQYF
-	-	TRBV30	13	TRBJ1-1	TGTGCCTGGAGTGTACGAAGGGGGACTGAAGCTTTCTTT	CAWSVRRGTEAFF
-	TRBD1	TRBV15	17	TRBJ1-1	TGTGCCACCAGCAAGGTTGGGACAGCTCAATTGAACACTGAAGCTTTCTTT	CATSKVGTAQLNTEAFF
-	-	TRBV5-6	15	TRBJ1-1	TGTGCCAGCAGCTTGCGACAGACCCTGAACACTGAAGCTTTCTTT	CASSLRQTLNTEAFF
few	-	TRBV20-1	11	TRBJ1-1	TGCAGTGCTTACACGGGGTCTGAAGCTTTCTTT	CSAYTGSEAFF
-	TRBD1	TRBV28	12	TRBJ2-7	TGTGCCAGCAGGGACAGGACTTACGAGCAGTACTTC	CASRDRTYEQYF
-	-	TRBV11-1	13	TRBJ2-5	TGTGCCAGCAGCTGGGCCGTGGCGGAGACCCAGTACTTC	CASSWAVAETQYF
-	-	TRBV19	15	TRBJ2-7	TGTGCCAGTAGTCCTCGGACTGACATGACCTACGAGCAGTACTTC	CASSPRTDMTYEQYF
-	TRBD1	TRBV5-1	15	TRBJ1-2	TGCGCCAGCAGATTGGGACAGACCTCGAACTATGGCTACACCTTC	CASRLGQTSNYGYTF
-	TRBD2	TRBV25-1	14	TRBJ2-2	TGTGCCAGCAGTTCAGCGGGAGTGCTCGGGGAGCTGTTTTTT	CASSSAGVLGELFF
-	-	TRBV5-1	16	TRBJ2-2	TGCGCCAGCAGCCTACAGACACTGGCGAACACCGGGGAGCTGTTTTTT	CASSLQTLANTGELFF
-	-	TRBV4-3	13	TRBJ2-7	TGCGCCAGCAGCCAAGTCGTAAGCTACGAGCAGTACTTC	CASSQVVSYEQYF
once	-	TRBV5-1	13	TRBJ1-4	TGCGCCAGCAGCTTGTTTAGTGGGGGGGAACTGTTTTTT	CASSLFSGGELFF
-	-	TRBV5-1	14	TRBJ1-2	TGCGCCAGCAGCTTCGGACAGTTAACTGATGGCTACACCTTC	CASSFGQLTDGYTF
-	-	TRBV6-5	13	TRBJ2-1	TGTGCCAGCAGGACGAGCCTTCAGATAGAGCAGTTCTTC	CASRTSLQIEQFF
-	-	TRBV6-5	13	TRBJ1-5	TGTGCCAGCTGTTCCTCGAAAAATCAGCCCCAGCATTTT	CASCSSKNQPQHF
-	-	TRBV7-3	13	TRBJ2-1	TGTGCCAGCAGCCCCGGGGCGTTTAATGAGCAGTTCTTC	CASSPGAFNEQFF
-	TRBD1	TRBV2	16	TRBJ2-1	TGTGCCAGCAGCCTTAACCGGGACAGGGACTACAATGAGCAGTTCTTC	CASSLNRDRDYNEQFF
-	TRBD2	TRBV2	17	TRBJ2-1	TGTGCCAGGACGGGACTAGCGGGAGTTCTATCCTACAATGAGCAGTTCTTC	CARTGLAGVLSYNEQFF
-	TRBD1	TRBV5-1	14	TRBJ2-7	TGCGCCAGCATGCCGGGACAGGGTTCCTACGAGCAGTACTTC	CASMPGQGSYEQYF
-	-	TRBV6-6	12	TRBJ2-7	TGTGCCAGCAGACGCCTGGGGGTCGAGCAGTACTTC	CASRRLGVEQYF
once	TRBD1	TRBV4-2	15	TRBJ2-2	TGTGCCAGCAGCCTGGGACAGTTGAACACCGGGGAGCTGTTTTTT	CASSLGQLNTGELFF
-	TRBD1	TRBV7-2	14	TRBJ1-2	TGTGCCAGCAGCTTATTAGGACAGGGGGAGGGCTACACCTTC	CASSLLGQGEGYTF
-	-	TRBV28	13	TRBJ1-1	TGTGCCAGCAGTTTTGCGGGGCCCGGTTGGGCTTTCTTT	CASSFAGPGWAFF
-	TRBD2	TRBV10-3	18	TRBJ2-2	TGTGCCATCAGTGAGTCATTACTAGCGGGAGTCATGTCCGGGGAGCTGTTTTTT	CAISESLLAGVMSGELFF
-	-	TRBV10-3	12	TRBJ2-1	TGTGCCATCAGTGAGATTTACAATGAGCAGTTCTTC	CAISEIYNEQFF
-	TRBD1	TRBV6-1	14	TRBJ2-7	TGTGCCAGCAGAACCGGGACAGGGGTCTACGAGCAGTACTTC	CASRTGTGVYEQYF
-	-	TRBV30	13	TRBJ1-5	TGTGCCTGGAGTGACACAGGGCTTCAGCCCCAGCATTTT	CAWSDTGLQPQHF
-	-	TRBV5-4	13	TRBJ1-1	TGTGCCAGCAGCTTCCGGGTTGCCACTGAAGCTTTCTTT	CASSFRVATEAFF
-	-	TRBV6-4	13	TRBJ2-3	TGTGCCAGCAGTGACTCGTTTGGGGATACGCAGTATTTT	CASSDSFGDTQYF
-	TRBD2	TRBV6-1	14	TRBJ2-1	TGTGCCAGCTCGGCTAGCGGGAGCGACAATGAGCAGTTCTTC	CASSASGSDNEQFF
-	TRBD1	TRBV28	15	TRBJ2-5	TGTGCCAGCAGACCCTGGGGGGACAGGGGAGAGACCCAGTACTTC	CASRPWGDRGETQYF